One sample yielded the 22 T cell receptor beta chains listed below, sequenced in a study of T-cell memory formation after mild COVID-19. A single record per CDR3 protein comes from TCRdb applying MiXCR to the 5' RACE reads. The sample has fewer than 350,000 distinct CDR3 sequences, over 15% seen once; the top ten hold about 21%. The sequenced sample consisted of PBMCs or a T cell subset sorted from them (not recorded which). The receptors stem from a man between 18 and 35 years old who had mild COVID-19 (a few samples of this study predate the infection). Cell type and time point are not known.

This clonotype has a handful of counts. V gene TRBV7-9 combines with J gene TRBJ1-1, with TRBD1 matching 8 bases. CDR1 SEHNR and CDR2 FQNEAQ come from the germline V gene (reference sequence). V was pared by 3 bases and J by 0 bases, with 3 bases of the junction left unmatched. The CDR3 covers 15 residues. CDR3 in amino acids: CASSFGDRMNTEAFF. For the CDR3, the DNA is TGTGCCAGCAGCTTTGGGGACAGGATGAACACTGAAGCTTTCTTT.

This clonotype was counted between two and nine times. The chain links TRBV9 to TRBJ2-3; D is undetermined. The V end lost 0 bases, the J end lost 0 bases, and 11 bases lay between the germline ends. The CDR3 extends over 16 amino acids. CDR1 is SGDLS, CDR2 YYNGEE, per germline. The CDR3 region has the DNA TGTGCCAGCAGCGTAGTGCCGACCTCTAGCACAGATACGCAGTATTTT. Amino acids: CASSVVPTSSTDTQYF.

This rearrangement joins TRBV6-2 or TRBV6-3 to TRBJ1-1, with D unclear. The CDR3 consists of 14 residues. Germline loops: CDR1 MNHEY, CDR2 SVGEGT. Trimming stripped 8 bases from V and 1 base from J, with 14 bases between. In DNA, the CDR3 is TGTGCCAGCGGGCACTCGGCCGGGAACACTGAAGCTTTCTTT. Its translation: CASGHSAGNTEAFF.

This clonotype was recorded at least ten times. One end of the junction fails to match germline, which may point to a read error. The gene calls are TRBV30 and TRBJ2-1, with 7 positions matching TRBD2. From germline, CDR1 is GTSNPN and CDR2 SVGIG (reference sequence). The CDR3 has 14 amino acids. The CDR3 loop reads CAWSFFGRPSGLGF. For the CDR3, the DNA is TGTGCCTGGAGTTTCTTCGGGAGGCCCTCCGGTCTGGGGTTC. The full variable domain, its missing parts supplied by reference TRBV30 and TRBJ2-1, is SQTIHQWPATLVQPVGSPLSLECTVEGTSNPNLYWYRQAAGRGLQLLFYSVGIGQISSEVPQNLSASRPQDRQFILSSKKLLLSDSGFYLCAWSFFGRPSGLGFGPGTRLTVL.

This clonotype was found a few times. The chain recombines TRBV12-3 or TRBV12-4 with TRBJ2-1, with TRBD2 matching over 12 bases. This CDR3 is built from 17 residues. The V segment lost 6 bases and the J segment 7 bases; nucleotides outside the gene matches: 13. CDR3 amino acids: CASRLRLAGVRGNEQFF. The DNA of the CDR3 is TGTGCCAGCAGATTGAGACTAGCGGGGGTCAGAGGGAATGAGCAGTTCTTC.

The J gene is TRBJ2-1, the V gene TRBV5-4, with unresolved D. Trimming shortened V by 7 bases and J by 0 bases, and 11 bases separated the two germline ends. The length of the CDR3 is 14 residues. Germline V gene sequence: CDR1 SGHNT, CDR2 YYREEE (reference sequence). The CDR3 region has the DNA TGTGCCAGCCACCCTAACCCCTCCTACAATGAGCAGTTCTTC. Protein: CASHPNPSYNEQFF.

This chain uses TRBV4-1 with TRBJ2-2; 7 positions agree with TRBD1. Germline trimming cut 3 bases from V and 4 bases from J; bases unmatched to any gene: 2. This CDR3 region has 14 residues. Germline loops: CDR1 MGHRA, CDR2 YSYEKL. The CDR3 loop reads CASSHNRGTGELFF. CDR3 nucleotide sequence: TGCGCCAGCAGCCATAACAGGGGCACCGGGGAGCTGTTTTTT.

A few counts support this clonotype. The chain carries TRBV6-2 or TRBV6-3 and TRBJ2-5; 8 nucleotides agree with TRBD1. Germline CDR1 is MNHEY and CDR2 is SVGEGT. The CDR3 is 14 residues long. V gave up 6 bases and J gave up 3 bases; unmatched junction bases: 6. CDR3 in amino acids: CASRAGQAEETQYF. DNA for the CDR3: TGTGCCAGCAGGGCGGGACAGGCTGAAGAGACCCAGTACTTC.

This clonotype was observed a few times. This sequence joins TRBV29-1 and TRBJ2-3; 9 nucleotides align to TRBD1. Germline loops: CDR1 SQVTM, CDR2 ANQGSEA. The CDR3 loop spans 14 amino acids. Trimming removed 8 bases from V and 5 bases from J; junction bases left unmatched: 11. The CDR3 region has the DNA TGCAGCTCCGGGGGGACAGGGTATCAAGATACGCAGTATTTT. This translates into CSSGGTGYQDTQYF.

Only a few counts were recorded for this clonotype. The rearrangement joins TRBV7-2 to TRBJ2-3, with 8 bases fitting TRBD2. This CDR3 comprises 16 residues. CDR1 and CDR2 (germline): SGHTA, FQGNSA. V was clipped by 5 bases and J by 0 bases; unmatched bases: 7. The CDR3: CASSHTSGGSTDTQYF. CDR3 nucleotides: TGTGCCAGCAGCCATACTAGCGGCGGGAGCACAGATACGCAGTATTTT.

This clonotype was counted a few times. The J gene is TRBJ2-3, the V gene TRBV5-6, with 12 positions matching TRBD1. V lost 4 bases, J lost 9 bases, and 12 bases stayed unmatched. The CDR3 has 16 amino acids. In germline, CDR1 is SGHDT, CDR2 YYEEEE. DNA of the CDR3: TGTGCCAGCAGCGATACCGGGACAGGGGGCAATCCGACGCAGTATTTT. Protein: CASSDTGTGGNPTQYF.

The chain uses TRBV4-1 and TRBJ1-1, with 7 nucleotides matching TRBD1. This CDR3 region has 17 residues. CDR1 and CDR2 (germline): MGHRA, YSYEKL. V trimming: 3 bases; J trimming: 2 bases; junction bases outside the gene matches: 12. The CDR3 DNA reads TGCGCCAGCAGCCAGCTAGGGACAGCGGGCAAAAACACTGAAGCTTTCTTT. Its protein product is CASSQLGTAGKNTEAFF.

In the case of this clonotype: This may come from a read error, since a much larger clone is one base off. CDR3 in DNA: TGTGCCAGCAGTCCGGGACAGGGCTCCGGGGAGCTGTTTTTT. It encodes CASSPGQGSGELFF. The chain recombines TRBV6-6 with TRBJ2-2; 9 positions agree with TRBD1. CDR1 MNHNY and CDR2 SVGAGI come from the germline V gene (reference sequence). The CDR3 is made up of 14 amino acids. J gave up 6 bases and V 5 bases, and 4 bases lay outside the gene matches.

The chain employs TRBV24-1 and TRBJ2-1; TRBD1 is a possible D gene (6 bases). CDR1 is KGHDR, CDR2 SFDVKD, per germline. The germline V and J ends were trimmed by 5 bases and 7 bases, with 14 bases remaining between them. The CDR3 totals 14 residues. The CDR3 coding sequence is TGTGCCACCAGTGGGCGCAGGGGTCCGAATGAGCAGTTCTTC. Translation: CATSGRRGPNEQFF.

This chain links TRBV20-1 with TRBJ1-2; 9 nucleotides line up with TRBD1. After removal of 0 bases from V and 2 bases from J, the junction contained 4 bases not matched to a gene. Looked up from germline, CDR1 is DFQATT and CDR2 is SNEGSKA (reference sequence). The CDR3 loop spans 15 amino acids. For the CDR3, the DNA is TGCAGTGCTAGAGACTTGGACAGGGGAAACTATGGCTACACCTTC. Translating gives CSARDLDRGNYGYTF.

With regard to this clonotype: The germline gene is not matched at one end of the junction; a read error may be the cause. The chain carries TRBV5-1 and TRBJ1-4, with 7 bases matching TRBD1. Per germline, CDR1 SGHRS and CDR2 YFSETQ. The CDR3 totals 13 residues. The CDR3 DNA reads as TGCGCCAGCAGCTTCACAGGGGCTGAAAAACTGTTGTTT. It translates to CASSFTGAEKLLF.

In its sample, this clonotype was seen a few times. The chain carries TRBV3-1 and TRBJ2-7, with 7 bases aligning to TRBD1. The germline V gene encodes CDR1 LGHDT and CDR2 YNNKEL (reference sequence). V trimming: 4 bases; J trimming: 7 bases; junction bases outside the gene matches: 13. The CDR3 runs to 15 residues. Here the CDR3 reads CASSPDLGQDREQYF. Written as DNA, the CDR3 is TGTGCCAGCAGCCCGGATCTTGGACAGGACAGGGAGCAGTACTTC.

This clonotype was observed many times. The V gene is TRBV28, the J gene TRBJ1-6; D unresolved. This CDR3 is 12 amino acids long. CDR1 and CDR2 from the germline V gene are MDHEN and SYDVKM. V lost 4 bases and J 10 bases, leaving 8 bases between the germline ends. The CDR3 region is CASSWTTSPLHF. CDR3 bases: TGTGCCAGCAGTTGGACCACCTCACCCCTCCACTTT.

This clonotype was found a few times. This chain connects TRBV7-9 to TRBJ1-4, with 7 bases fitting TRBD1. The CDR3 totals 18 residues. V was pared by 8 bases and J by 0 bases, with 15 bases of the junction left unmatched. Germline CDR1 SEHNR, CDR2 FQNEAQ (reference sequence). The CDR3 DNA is TGTGCCAGCTCGCCACGGGTGACAGGGTTCGCAACTAATGAAAAACTGTTTTTT. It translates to CASSPRVTGFATNEKLFF.

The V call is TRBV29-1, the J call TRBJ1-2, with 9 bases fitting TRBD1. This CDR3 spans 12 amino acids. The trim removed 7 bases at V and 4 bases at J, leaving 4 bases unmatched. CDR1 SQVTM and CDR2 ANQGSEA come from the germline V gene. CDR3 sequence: CSAEQGAYGYTF. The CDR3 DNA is TGCAGCGCAGAACAGGGGGCCTATGGCTACACCTTC.

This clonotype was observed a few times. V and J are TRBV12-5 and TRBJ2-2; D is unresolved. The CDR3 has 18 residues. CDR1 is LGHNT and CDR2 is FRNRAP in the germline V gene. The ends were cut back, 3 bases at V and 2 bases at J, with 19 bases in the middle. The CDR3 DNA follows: TGTGCTAGTGGTTTAGCGCGCCGCACTCAGACAAACACCGGGGAGCTGTTTTTT. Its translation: CASGLARRTQTNTGELFF.

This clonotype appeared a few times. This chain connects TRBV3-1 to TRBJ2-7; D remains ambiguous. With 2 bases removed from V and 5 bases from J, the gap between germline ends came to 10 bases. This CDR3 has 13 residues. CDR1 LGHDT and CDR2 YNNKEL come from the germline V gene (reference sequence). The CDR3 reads CASSQRGGDEQYV. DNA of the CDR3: TGTGCCAGCAGCCAACGAGGCGGCGACGAGCAGTACGTC.